This entry lists 29 T cell receptor beta chains sequenced from one sample in a study of T cell changes during pregnancy in multiple sclerosis. Assay: immunoSEQ multiplex PCR; the TCRdb copy retains only in-frame clones and omits some. This table holds approximately 30,000 clones, 75% to 90% found once. Here the sequenced sample was CD4+ T cells from peripheral blood mononuclear cells, taken in the first trimester of pregnancy. Receptors originate from a female donor in good health, enrolled as a control in a pregnancy study.

The chain employs TRBV5-1 and TRBJ2-7, with 9 bases that match TRBD2. J gave up 4 bases and V 2 bases, and 4 bases lay outside the gene matches. CDR3 length equals 14 residues. The germline V gene encodes CDR1 SGHRS and CDR2 YFSETQ. Here the CDR3 DNA reads TGCGCCAGCAGCTTTGGCGGGAGGGCATACGAGCAGTACTTC. It codes for CASSFGGRAYEQYF.

V usage is TRBV5-4 and J usage is TRBJ1-1; D may be TRBD1 (5 bases). Germline V lookup: CDR1 SGHNT, CDR2 YYREEE (reference sequence). This CDR3 contains 14 residues. V was pared by 4 bases and J by 1 base, with 11 bases between. The CDR3 DNA is TGTGCCAGCAGCCTGGGAGACAGGAACACTGAAGCTTTCTTT. Translation gives CASSLGDRNTEAFF.

This clone was seen a few times. V and J are TRBV7-2 and TRBJ2-5; 12 bases line up with TRBD2. The ends lost 6 bases at V and 4 bases at J; junction bases unmatched: 9. The CDR3 totals 16 residues. CDR1 and CDR2 (germline): SGHTA, FQGNSA. The CDR3 reads CASSWTSGAGGETQYF. The CDR3 nucleotides read TGTGCCAGCAGTTGGACTAGCGGGGCCGGGGGAGAGACCCAGTACTTC. The entire variable domain, with the rest obtained from reference TRBV7-2 and TRBJ2-5, is as follows: GAGVSQSPSNKVTEKGKDVELRCDPISGHTALYWYRQSLGQGLEFLIYFQGNSAPDKSGLPSDRFSAERTGGSVSTLTIQRTQQEDSAVYLCASSWTSGAGGETQYFGPGTRLLVL.

The chain combines TRBV19 with TRBJ1-3, with 7 positions matching TRBD1. V dropped 6 bases and J dropped 2; count of bases not matched to a gene: 1. Germline lookup yields CDR1 LNHDA and CDR2 SQIVND (reference sequence). The CDR3 loop spans 13 amino acids. The DNA for the CDR3 is TGTGCCAGTAGAACAGGGGCTGGAAACACCATATATTTT. It is translated as CASRTGAGNTIYF.

The CDR3 DNA sequence: TGTGCCAGCAGCCCGGGGATGAGAGACGGAGCCTACGAGCAGTACTTC. Amino acids: CASSPGMRDGAYEQYF. The V gene is TRBV5-6, the J gene TRBJ2-7; possible D gene TRBD2, 5 bases. V dropped 4 bases and J dropped 2 bases, with 19 bases sitting between them. This CDR3 has 16 residues. Germline V gene lookup returns CDR1 SGHDT and CDR2 YYEEEE.

This sequence joins TRBV5-1 and TRBJ2-5; TRBD2 aligns across 12 bases. This CDR3 region has 16 residues. Germline V gives CDR1 SGHRS, CDR2 YFSETQ. Trimming at V came to 6 bases and at J to 2 bases, leaving 8 bases not matched to a gene. DNA for the CDR3: TGCGCCAGCACGGGGAACCTAGCGGGAGGGCAAGAGACCCAGTACTTC. Translated: CASTGNLAGGQETQYF.

This clone has only one observation. The chain recombines TRBV6-1 with TRBJ1-4; 7 bases fit TRBD1. Losses at the gene ends were 1 base for V and 5 bases for J; bases not matched to a gene: 4. The CDR3 has 15 residues. Germline V gene lookup returns CDR1 MNHNS and CDR2 SASEGT. CDR3 loop: CASSEGTGVNEKLFF. The CDR3 coding sequence is TGTGCCAGCAGTGAAGGGACAGGAGTCAATGAAAAACTGTTTTTT.

This sequence joins TRBV28 and TRBJ1-1; D remains ambiguous. Germline V gives CDR1 MDHEN, CDR2 SYDVKM. The CDR3 consists of 13 residues. With 7 bases removed from V and 6 bases from J, the gap between germline ends came to 15 bases. This CDR3 is CASTTYRQAEAFF. The CDR3 DNA is TGTGCCAGCACCACATACCGCCAAGCTGAAGCTTTCTTT. Looking up the rest from reference TRBV28 and TRBJ1-1 gives the full variable domain: DVKVTQSSRYLVKRTGEKVFLECVQDMDHENMFWYRQDPGLGLRLIYFSYDVKMKEKGDIPEGYSVSREKKERFSLILESASTNQTSMYLCASTTYRQAEAFFGQGTRLTVV.

The sample holds one count of this clone. The rearrangement uses TRBV6-5 and TRBJ1-2; 8 nucleotides agree with TRBD1. Germline lookup yields CDR1 MNHEY and CDR2 SVGAGI. Trimming cost V 6 bases and J 4 bases; bases outside gene matches: 7. CDR3 size: 14 residues. CDR3 sequence reads: CASSRTGSTYGYTF. As DNA, the CDR3 is TGTGCCAGCAGCAGGACAGGGAGCACCTATGGCTACACCTTC.

The chain uses TRBV6-1 and TRBJ2-6; D ambiguous. Germline lookup yields CDR1 MNHNS and CDR2 SASEGT. Trimming cost V 2 bases and J 9 bases, with 11 bases left between them. There are 14 residues in the CDR3. In DNA form, the CDR3 reads TGTGCCAGCAGTGAAACGCACAGTGGCAACGTCCTGACTTTC. This gives the protein CASSETHSGNVLTF.

The chain recombines TRBV28 with TRBJ1-6; possible D gene TRBD1, 5 bases. Trimming removed 2 bases at V and 2 bases at J, with 19 bases between. Germline lookup yields CDR1 MDHEN and CDR2 SYDVKM. This CDR3 spans 19 amino acids. Written as DNA, the CDR3 is TGTGCCAGCAGTTTAGATGGGGTAGGGGTATCGACCTATAATTCACCCCTCCACTTT. It translates to CASSLDGVGVSTYNSPLHF.

V is TRBV2 and J is TRBJ2-7; 12 bases agree with TRBD2. The trim removed 8 bases at V and 2 bases at J, leaving 10 bases unmatched. CDR1 and CDR2 from the germline V gene are SNHLY and FYNNEI. The CDR3 consists of 16 residues. CDR3 sequence: CASSIAPSGGAYEQYF. Here the CDR3 DNA reads TGTGCCAGCTCCATAGCCCCTAGCGGGGGGGCCTACGAGCAGTACTTC.

The CDR3 nucleotides read TGTGCCAGCAGCTTCAAACAGGGACGCTCCTCCTACGAGCAGTACTTC. Its translation: CASSFKQGRSSYEQYF. The chain couples TRBV7-8 to TRBJ2-7, with D possibly being TRBD1 (6 bases). V shed 3 bases and J shed 0 bases, with 15 bases lying between them. Germline CDR1 reads SGHVS; CDR2 reads FQNEAQ. The CDR3 is 16 amino acids.

This chain uses TRBV28 with TRBJ2-7; TRBD1 agrees at 11 bases. This CDR3 spans 15 amino acids. V shed 5 bases, J shed 4 bases, and the junction held 7 bases outside the gene matches. From germline, CDR1 is MDHEN and CDR2 SYDVKM. This chain's CDR3 is CASSATGTGGYEQYF. In nucleotides, the CDR3 is TGTGCCAGCAGTGCCACCGGGACAGGGGGGTACGAGCAGTACTTC.

The chain has TRBV19 and TRBJ1-4; TRBD1 might be the D (6 bases). The CDR3 consists of 15 residues. V shed 7 bases and J shed 3 bases, with 15 bases lying between them. Per germline, CDR1 LNHDA and CDR2 SQIVND (reference sequence). CDR3 nucleotide sequence: TGTGCCAGTAAACCGGGGGGCGCAGCTAATGAAAAACTGTTTTTT. Encoded protein: CASKPGGAANEKLFF.

This clone was found once. The V and J genes are TRBV5-8 and TRBJ1-5, with D tentatively TRBD1 (6 bases). Trimming pared 4 bases from V and 5 bases from J, leaving 13 bases between. CDR3 length equals 14 residues. Germline CDR1 is SGHTS and CDR2 is YDEGEE. The CDR3: CASSGGHPDQPQHF. CDR3 nucleotide sequence: TGTGCCAGCAGCGGGGGACACCCGGATCAGCCCCAGCATTTT.

The CDR3 is CASSQPLDRGENTEAFF. The CDR3 DNA sequence: TGCGCCAGCAGCCAACCCCTGGACAGGGGGGAGAACACTGAAGCTTTCTTT. This chain uses TRBV4-1 with TRBJ1-1; 10 nucleotides match TRBD1. The V gene's germline CDR1 is MGHRA and CDR2 YSYEKL. The CDR3 loop spans 17 amino acids. The ends lost 2 bases at V and 1 base at J; junction bases unmatched: 7.

This clone occurred once. The chain couples TRBV19 to TRBJ1-1, with D possibly matching TRBD1 (5 bases). The CDR3 sequence is 9 residues long. Trimming took off 7 bases at V and 9 bases at J, with 6 bases between the two ends. Germline V lookup: CDR1 LNHDA, CDR2 SQIVND (reference sequence). The CDR3 DNA follows: TGTGCCAGTATGGGGCAAGCTTTCTTT. Residues: CASMGQAFF.

The rearrangement links TRBV5-1 to TRBJ2-3; 7 positions match TRBD2. Trimming cost V 2 bases and J 6 bases; bases outside gene matches: 9. The V gene's germline CDR1 is SGHRS and CDR2 YFSETQ. This CDR3 comprises 15 residues. The CDR3 DNA sequence: TGCGCCAGCAGCTTCGCGGGACTACCGGGGGATACGCAGTATTTT. It encodes CASSFAGLPGDTQYF.

This sequence joins TRBV30 and TRBJ2-7, with D possibly being TRBD1 (6 bases). Trimming cost V 4 bases and J 2 bases, with 9 bases left between them. The CDR3 has 12 residues. Looked up from germline, CDR1 is GTSNPN and CDR2 is SVGIG (reference sequence). The CDR3 region is CAWKTGTYEQYF. The CDR3 bases are TGTGCCTGGAAGACAGGAACCTACGAGCAGTACTTC.

The chain has TRBV7-2 and TRBJ1-1; D gene uncertain. This CDR3 is 14 amino acids long. V lost 3 bases to trimming and J lost 1 base, with 9 bases between them. CDR1 and CDR2 from the germline V gene are SGHTA and FQGNSA. The CDR3 sequence: CASSLFSTNTEAFF. In DNA, the CDR3 is TGTGCCAGCAGCTTGTTTTCTACGAACACTGAAGCTTTCTTT. Looking up the rest from reference TRBV7-2 and TRBJ1-1 gives the full variable domain: GAGVSQSPSNKVTEKGKDVELRCDPISGHTALYWYRQSLGQGLEFLIYFQGNSAPDKSGLPSDRFSAERTGGSVSTLTIQRTQQEDSAVYLCASSLFSTNTEAFFGQGTRLTVV.

The chain links TRBV20-1 to TRBJ1-6; TRBD1 might be the D (5 bases). Germline CDR1 reads DFQATT; CDR2 reads SNEGSKA (reference sequence). CDR3 length: 11 residues. V shed 7 bases and J shed 11 bases, with 12 bases lying between them. CDR3 DNA sequence: TGCAGTGTTCAGGGCGAACCACCCCTCCACTTT. Protein sequence: CSVQGEPPLHF.

The chain uses TRBV19 and TRBJ2-3; D possibly corresponds to TRBD2 (6 bases). Trimming shortened V by 2 bases and J by 6 bases, and 18 bases separated the two germline ends. The germline V gene encodes CDR1 LNHDA and CDR2 SQIVND (reference sequence). CDR3 length: 16 amino acids. The CDR3 sequence is CASSIRVGSGPDTQYF. CDR3 in DNA: TGTGCCAGTAGTATAAGGGTTGGAAGCGGGCCTGATACGCAGTATTTT.

This clone was found once. This chain connects TRBV28 to TRBJ1-4; 7 bases are shared with TRBD1. With 6 bases clipped from V and 5 bases from J, the junction kept 6 bases outside the gene matches. The CDR3 has 14 amino acids. Germline values: CDR1 MDHEN, CDR2 SYDVKM. The CDR3 reads CASSLGQKNEKLFF. The CDR3 region has the DNA TGTGCCAGCAGCCTGGGACAGAAGAATGAAAAACTGTTTTTT.

The chain uses TRBV2 and TRBJ1-5; 9 bases are shared with TRBD1. The CDR3 is 13 residues long. CDR1 is SNHLY and CDR2 is FYNNEI in the germline V gene. V shed 8 bases, J shed 2 bases, and the junction held 1 base outside the gene matches. CDR3 sequence (DNA): TGTGCCAGCGGGGACAGGGGCAATCAGCCCCAGCATTTT. This codes for CASGDRGNQPQHF.

The chain employs TRBV14 and TRBJ2-7; D is perhaps TRBD1 (5 bases). V lost 2 bases to trimming and J lost 3 bases, with 11 bases between them. There are 14 residues in the CDR3. Per the germline V gene, CDR1 is SGHDN and CDR2 is FVKESK. The CDR3 coding sequence is TGTGCCAGCAGCCAAAACAGGTGGAACTACGAGCAGTACTTC. Amino acid sequence: CASSQNRWNYEQYF.

The chain carries TRBV28 and TRBJ1-5; D is undetermined. The CDR3 is made up of 15 amino acids. Per germline, CDR1 MDHEN and CDR2 SYDVKM. V shed 6 bases and J shed 3 bases, with 15 bases lying between them. This CDR3 reads CASRLPPTLNQPQHF. The CDR3 nucleotides are TGTGCCAGCAGATTGCCCCCTACCCTCAATCAGCCCCAGCATTTT.

V usage is TRBV6-6 and J usage is TRBJ1-1; 8 bases agree with TRBD1. The CDR3 contains 12 residues. J lost 7 bases, V lost 7 bases, and 5 bases had no gene match. Germline values: CDR1 MNHNY, CDR2 SVGAGI (reference sequence). The CDR3 bases are TGTGCCAGCACCGCAACAGGGGGTGAAGCTTTCTTT. This translates into CASTATGGEAFF.

This rearrangement joins TRBV28 to TRBJ2-1, with TRBD1 matching 9 bases. Germline CDR1 reads MDHEN; CDR2 reads SYDVKM. Trimming removed 6 bases from V and 9 bases from J; junction bases left unmatched: 12. CDR3 size: 15 residues. The CDR3 region has the DNA TGTGCCAGCAGCTCACCGGGACAGGGAAAAAGTGAGCAGTTCTTC. Protein sequence: CASSSPGQGKSEQFF.